This record looks at one T cell receptor beta chain sequence and its context. The specificity of this receptor is unknown. At one end, the junction sequence differs from germline, possibly due to a read error. This entry is derived from a study of shared clonotypes between healthy human individuals (dated by TCRdb to 2019 to 2021). For context, the study as a whole: The cohort comprised a couple of women and three men aged 18 to 49 years. For each donor, CD4 naive and CD4 memory were each run on three plates, CD8 naive on two plates, and CD8 memory on one plate. To estimate repertoire size and how much clonotype sharing occurs between individuals, the study deeply sequenced the blood TCR repertoires of five healthy adults. Libraries were prepared and TCR repertoires were sequenced by different laboratories using diverse techniques, in order to increase sequencing depth and limit assay-specific biases. Between about 0.85 and 10 billion PBMCs per donor were obtained by leukapheresis.

Using the deep immunoSEQ assay, TCR CDR3 regions were amplified from genomic DNA by multiplex PCR. Extracted genomic DNA from each cell subset was distributed evenly across all wells of several immunoSEQ 96-well plates, and each plate was treated as a replicate. Each replicate PCR for sorted subsets received around 200 ng genomic DNA, equal to about 29,000 T cell genomes. Purified libraries were quantified with a Qubit 3.0 fluorometer, sized on a Bioanalyzer 2100, and re-quantified with the KAPA Library Quantification kit. Every immunoSEQ 96-well plate was sequenced on a separate single-read 150-cycle Illumina NextSeq 550 flow cell. The source study handled its data this way. Because the immunoSEQ output included only junctional sequences and no quality scores, the filtering could not be the same as the filtering used for full-length reads. Sequences were annotated with PyIR, a Python wrapper for IgBLAST v1.9, and V/J genes and CDR3 were assigned using IMGT germline references. Reads were removed for weak V/J assignments (E-value above 1e-6), missing CDR3, stop codons, out-of-frame junctions, or ambiguous translated residues. V3J clonotypes were defined as sequences sharing an identical inferred V gene, J gene, and CDR3 amino acid sequence. To compute the percentage overlap between repertoires, the number of shared unique clonotypes was divided by the size of the smaller repertoire. RTK rarefaction, the Chao1 estimator, and Recon v2.1 estimates of unobserved clonotypes were used to assess repertoire richness. Generation probabilities for all TCRbeta clonotypes obtained by the gDNA method from four donors were computed using OLGA. TCRdb limited this immuneACCESS table to in-frame rearrangements with V and J called. A share of clones is missing; checked studies link under half to unresolved V genes, and the rest is unexplained. Clonal size and the V and J genes are those of that table, whereas D and trimming came from the DNA. A total of fewer than 1 million clones appear in this sample, about 96% of them only once. Clones ranked in the top ten supply under 0.25% of the sample.

The CDR3 covers 17 residues, taking in both the cysteine and the phenylalanine. Only CDR3 DNA is held: 51 bases, read in frame from base 1. CDR1 is given as SSHAT and CDR2 as FNYEAQ, both from the germline V gene (reference sequence). CD8 naive samples were obtained by positive selection for CCR7 among CD45RO-negative cells, yielding a CD45RA+CCR7+ population from which TemRA cells were excluded. Healthy HIV-negative adults with no recently reported acute infections or vaccinations were included as donors. Only Caucasian adults living in Nashville, Tennessee, USA were represented among the donors. After blood collection by leukapheresis, PBMCs were isolated using Ficoll-Histopaque density gradient centrifugation and then cryopreserved in the vapor phase of liquid nitrogen. Purity and quantity of every magnetically sorted T cell population were checked by analytical flow cytometry. Genomic DNA was isolated from each sorted fraction and quantified by UV absorbance on a Nanodrop 2000c.

Points the paper makes about the study in general: Rarefaction of sorted-subset datasets indicated incomplete sequencing despite the large sequencing depth. The genetic and exposure-history diversity represented was limited by the small number of donors. Approximately 4.8% of naive CD4, approximately 3.7% of naive CD8, roughly 2.4% of memory CD4, and approximately 0.4% of memory CD8 clonotypes were shared across a few donors. Pairwise subsampling indicated that sequencing depth was expected to affect the degree of clonotype sharing among donors. Compared with non-shared clonotypes, clonotypes shared by all four sorted-subset donors had higher generation probabilities. Naive subsets generally had larger estimated clonotype richness than memory subsets. Sampling was restricted to blood, and TCR repertoires in tissue are likely to differ from TCR repertoires in blood.

The rearrangement combines TRBV7-7 with TRBJ2-1; TRBD2 fits 9 bases in the junction. The sequenced sample was naive CD8+ T cells sorted from blood. The cell subset or site label, as the study defines it: CD45RA+CCR7+. The receptor comes from a man aged 25-45 years in good health. At the DNA level, the sequence is TGTGCTAGCAGCCCCCTACCGGGACTAGCCACATACAATGAGCAGTTCTTC. The resulting protein is CASSPLPGLATYNEQFF. The reference TRBV7-7 and TRBJ2-1 proteins fill in what lies around the CDR3, so the full variable domain reads GAGVSQSPRYKVTKRGQDVTLRCDPISSHATLYWYQQALGQGPEFLTYFNYEAQPDKSGLPSDRFSAERPEGSISTLTIQRTEQRDSAMYRCASSPLPGLATYNEQFFGPGTRLTVL.